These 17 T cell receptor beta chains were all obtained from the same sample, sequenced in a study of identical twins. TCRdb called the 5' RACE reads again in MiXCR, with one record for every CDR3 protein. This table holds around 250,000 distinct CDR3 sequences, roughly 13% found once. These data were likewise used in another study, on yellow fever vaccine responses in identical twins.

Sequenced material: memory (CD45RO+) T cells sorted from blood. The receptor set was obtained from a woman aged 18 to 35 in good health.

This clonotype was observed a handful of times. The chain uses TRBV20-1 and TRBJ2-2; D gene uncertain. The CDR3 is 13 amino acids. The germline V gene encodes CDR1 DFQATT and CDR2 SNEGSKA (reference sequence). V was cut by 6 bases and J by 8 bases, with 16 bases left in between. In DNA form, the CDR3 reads TGCAGTGCCCCGACCACGGCGCGAGGGGAGCTGTTTTTT. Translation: CSAPTTARGELFF.

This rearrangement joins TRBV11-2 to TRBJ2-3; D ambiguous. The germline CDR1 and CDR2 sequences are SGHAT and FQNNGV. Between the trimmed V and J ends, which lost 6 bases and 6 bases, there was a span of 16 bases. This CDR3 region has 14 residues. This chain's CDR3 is CASSRKTSLDTQYF. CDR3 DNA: TGTGCCAGCAGTCGAAAGACCTCTTTGGATACGCAGTATTTT. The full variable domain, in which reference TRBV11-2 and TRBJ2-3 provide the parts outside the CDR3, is EAGVAQSPRYKIIEKRQSVAFWCNPISGHATLYWYQQILGQGPKLLIQFQNNGVVDDSQLPKDRFSAERLKGVDSTLKIQPAKLEDSAVYLCASSRKTSLDTQYFGPGTRLTVL.

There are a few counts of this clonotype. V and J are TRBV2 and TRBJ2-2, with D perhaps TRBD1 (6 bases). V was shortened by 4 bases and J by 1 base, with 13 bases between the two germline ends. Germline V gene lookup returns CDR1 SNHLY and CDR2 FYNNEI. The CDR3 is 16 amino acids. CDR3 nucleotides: TGTGCCAGCAGTGTAGACCAGGGGCGGAACACCGGGGAGCTGTTTTTT. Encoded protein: CASSVDQGRNTGELFF.

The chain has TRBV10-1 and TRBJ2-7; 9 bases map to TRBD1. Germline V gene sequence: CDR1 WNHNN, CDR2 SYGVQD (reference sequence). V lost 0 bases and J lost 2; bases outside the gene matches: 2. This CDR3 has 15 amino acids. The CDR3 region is CASSESRTGAYEQYF. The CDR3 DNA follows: TGCGCCAGCAGTGAGTCAAGGACAGGGGCCTACGAGCAGTACTTC.

In nucleotides, the CDR3 is TGTGCCACCATTACTGAACAGGGGGTGCAGTACTTC. The encoded protein is CATITEQGVQYF. The rearrangement uses TRBV28 and TRBJ2-7, with 8 bases matching TRBD1. Germline CDR1 MDHEN, CDR2 SYDVKM. V lost 10 bases and J lost 9; bases outside the gene matches: 11. The CDR3 loop spans 12 amino acids.

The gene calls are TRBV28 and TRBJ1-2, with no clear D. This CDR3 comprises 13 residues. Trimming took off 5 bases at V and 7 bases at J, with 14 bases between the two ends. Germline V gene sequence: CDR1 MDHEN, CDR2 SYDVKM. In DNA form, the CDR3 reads TGTGCCAGCAGTACGCAAGGAACGGGTGGCTACACCTTC. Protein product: CASSTQGTGGYTF.

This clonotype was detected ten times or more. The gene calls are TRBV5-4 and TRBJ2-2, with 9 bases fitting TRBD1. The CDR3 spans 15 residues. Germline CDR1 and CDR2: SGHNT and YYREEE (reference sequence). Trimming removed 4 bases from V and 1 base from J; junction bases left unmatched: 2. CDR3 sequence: CASSEGQGNTGELFF. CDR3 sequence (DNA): TGTGCCAGCAGCGAGGGACAGGGGAACACCGGGGAGCTGTTTTTT.

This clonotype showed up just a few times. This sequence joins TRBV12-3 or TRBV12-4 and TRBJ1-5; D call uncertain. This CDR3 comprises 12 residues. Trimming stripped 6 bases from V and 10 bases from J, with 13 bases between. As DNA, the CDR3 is TGTGCCAGCAGCCCCCCCTACCGCCCCCAGCATTTT. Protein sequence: CASSPPYRPQHF.

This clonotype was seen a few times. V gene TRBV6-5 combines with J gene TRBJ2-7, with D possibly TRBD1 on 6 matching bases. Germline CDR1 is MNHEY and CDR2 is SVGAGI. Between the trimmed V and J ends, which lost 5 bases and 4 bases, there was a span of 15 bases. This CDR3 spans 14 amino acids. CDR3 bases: TGTGCCAGCAGTAACCGGGACACAGGATACGAGCAGTACTTC. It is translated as CASSNRDTGYEQYF.

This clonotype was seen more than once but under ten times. The CDR3, as DNA: TGTGCCAGCAGTCCACAGGGGGCTCAAGGGAATGAGCAGTTCTTC. Protein sequence: CASSPQGAQGNEQFF. This sequence joins TRBV6-4 and TRBJ2-1, with 9 bases matching TRBD1. Per the germline V gene, CDR1 is MRHNA and CDR2 is SNTAGT. With V trimmed by 5 bases and J by 7 bases, 9 bases remained unmatched. This CDR3 has 15 residues.

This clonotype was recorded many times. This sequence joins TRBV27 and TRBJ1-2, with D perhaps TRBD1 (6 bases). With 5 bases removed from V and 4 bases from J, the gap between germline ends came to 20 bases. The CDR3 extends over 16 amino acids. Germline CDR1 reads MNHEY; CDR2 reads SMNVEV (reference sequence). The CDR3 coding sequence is TGTGCCAGCAGTGGTCCCCGACGGGGGGGCACCTATGGCTACACCTTC. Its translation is CASSGPRRGGTYGYTF.

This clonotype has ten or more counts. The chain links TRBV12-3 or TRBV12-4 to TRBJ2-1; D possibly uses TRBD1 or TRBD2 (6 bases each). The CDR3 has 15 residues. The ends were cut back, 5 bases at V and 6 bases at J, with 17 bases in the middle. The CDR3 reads CASSLGGWGRNEQFF. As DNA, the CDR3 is TGTGCCAGCAGTCTTGGGGGGTGGGGGCGCAATGAGCAGTTCTTC.

CDR3: CASRPPGLYEQYF. As DNA, the CDR3 is TGTGCCAGCAGGCCGCCGGGACTTTACGAGCAGTACTTC. The V call is TRBV6-1, the J call TRBJ2-7; possible D gene TRBD2, 6 bases. The CDR3 contains 13 residues. CDR1 is MNHNS and CDR2 is SASEGT in the germline V gene. Between the trimmed V and J ends, which lost 6 bases and 4 bases, there was a span of 13 bases.

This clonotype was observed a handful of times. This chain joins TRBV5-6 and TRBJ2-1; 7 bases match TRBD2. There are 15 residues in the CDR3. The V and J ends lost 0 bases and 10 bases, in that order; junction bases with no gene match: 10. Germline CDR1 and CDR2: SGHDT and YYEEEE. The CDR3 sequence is CASSLGTSRNIEQFF. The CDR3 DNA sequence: TGTGCCAGCAGCTTGGGGACTAGTCGAAACATCGAGCAGTTCTTC.

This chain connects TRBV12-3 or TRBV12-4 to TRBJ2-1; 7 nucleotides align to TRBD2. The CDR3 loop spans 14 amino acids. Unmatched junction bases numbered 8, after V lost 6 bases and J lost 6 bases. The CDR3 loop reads CASRVGGRGNEQFF. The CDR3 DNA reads TGTGCCAGCAGGGTTGGCGGGAGAGGCAATGAGCAGTTCTTC.

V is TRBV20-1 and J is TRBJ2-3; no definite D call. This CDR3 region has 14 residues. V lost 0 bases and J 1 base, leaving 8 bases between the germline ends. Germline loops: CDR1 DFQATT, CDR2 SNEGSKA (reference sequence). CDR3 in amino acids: CSAREYRGTDTQYF. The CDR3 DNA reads TGCAGTGCTAGAGAGTACCGGGGCACAGATACGCAGTATTTT.

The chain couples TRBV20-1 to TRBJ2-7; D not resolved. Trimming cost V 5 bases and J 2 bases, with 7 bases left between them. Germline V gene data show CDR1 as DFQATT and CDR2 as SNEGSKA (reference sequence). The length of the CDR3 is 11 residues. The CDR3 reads CSALMAYEQYF. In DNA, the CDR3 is TGCAGTGCTTTGATGGCCTACGAGCAGTACTTC.